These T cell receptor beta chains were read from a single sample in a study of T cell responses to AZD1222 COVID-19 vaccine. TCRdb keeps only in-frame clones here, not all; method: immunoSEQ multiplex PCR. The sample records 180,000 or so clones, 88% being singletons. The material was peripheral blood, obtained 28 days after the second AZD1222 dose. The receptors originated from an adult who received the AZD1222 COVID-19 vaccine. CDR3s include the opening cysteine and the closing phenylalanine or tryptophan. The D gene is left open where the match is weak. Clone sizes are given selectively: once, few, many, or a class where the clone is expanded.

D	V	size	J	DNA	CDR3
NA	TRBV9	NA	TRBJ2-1	TGTGCCAGCAGCGTACTTGCAGGTTCCTACAATGAGCAGTTCTTC	CASSVLAGSYNEQFF
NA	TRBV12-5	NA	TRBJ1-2	TGTGCTAGTGCCCCCCAGACGGCCTGGGGGGCCAACTATGGCTACACCTTC	CASAPQTAWGANYGYTF
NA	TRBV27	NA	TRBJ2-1	TGTGCCAGCAGTTTTTTCGGGGGTCGAAACAATGAGCAGTTCTTC	CASSFFGGRNNEQFF
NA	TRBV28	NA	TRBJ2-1	TGTGCCAGCAGTTTCCCAAGACGGCAGTTCCATGAGCAGTTCTTC	CASSFPRRQFHEQFF
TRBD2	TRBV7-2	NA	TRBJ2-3	TGTGCCAGCAGCTTGCGGGAGCCAGATACGCAGTATTTT	CASSLREPDTQYF
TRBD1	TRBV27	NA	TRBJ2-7	TGTGCCAGCAGTTCGACAGGGGTTCGTTACTACGAGCAGTACTTC	CASSSTGVRYYEQYF
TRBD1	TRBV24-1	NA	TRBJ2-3	TGTGCCACCAGTGCCAGAGGACAGGGCGGGGTAGATACGCAGTATTTT	CATSARGQGGVDTQYF
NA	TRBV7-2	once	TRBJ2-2	TGTGCCAGCAGCTTAGGGTTGATGGGTACCGGGGAGCTGTTTTTT	CASSLGLMGTGELFF
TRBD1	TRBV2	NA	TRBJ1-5	TGTGCCAGCACCTCGGAGACAGGGGGCAATCAGCCCCAGCATTTT	CASTSETGGNQPQHF
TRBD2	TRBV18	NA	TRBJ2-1	TGTGCCAGCTCACCCCAAGGCACTAGCGGGAGCAATGAGCAGTTCTTC	CASSPQGTSGSNEQFF
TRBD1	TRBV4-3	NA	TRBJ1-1	TGCGCCAGCAGCCAAGAAGACAGGGGGCTATCCCTGAACACTGAAGCTTTCTTT	CASSQEDRGLSLNTEAFF
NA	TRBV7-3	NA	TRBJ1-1	TGTGCCAGCAGCTCCATGGTCAGGGGGAACACTGAAGCTTTCTTT	CASSSMVRGNTEAFF
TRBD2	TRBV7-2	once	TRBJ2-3	TGTGCCAGCAGCCCGGGGGGGCGGGGGAGCACAGATACGCAGTATTTT	CASSPGGRGSTDTQYF
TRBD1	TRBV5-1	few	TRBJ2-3	TGCGCCAGCAGCTTGGGAGGGACAGGGGGCACAGATACGCAGTATTTT	CASSLGGTGGTDTQYF
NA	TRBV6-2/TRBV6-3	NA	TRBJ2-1	TGTGCCAGCAGTTACCCTAATCCCGGGACCTCCATTAACTCCTACAATGAGCAGTTCTTC	CASSYPNPGTSINSYNEQFF
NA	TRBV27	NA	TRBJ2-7	TGTGCCAGCAGTTCGCGGACGGTGAATGCCTACGAGCAGTACTTC	CASSSRTVNAYEQYF
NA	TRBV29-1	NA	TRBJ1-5	TGCAGCGTTGGGAACAGGGCAAATCAGCCCCAGCATTTT	CSVGNRANQPQHF
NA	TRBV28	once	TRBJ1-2	TGTGCCAGCAGTTTTCCTAACAATTATGGCTACACCTTC	CASSFPNNYGYTF
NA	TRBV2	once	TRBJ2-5	TGTGCCAGCAGTGAAGGATTGGGGCCTTCTGAGACCCAGTACTTC	CASSEGLGPSETQYF
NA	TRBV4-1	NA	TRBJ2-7	TGCGCCAGCAGCCACTCCAGCCGCCACGAGCAGTACTTC	CASSHSSRHEQYF
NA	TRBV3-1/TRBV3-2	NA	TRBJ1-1	TGTGCCAGCAGCCGGCAGGAGTCGGTCACTGAAGCTTTCTTT	CASSRQESVTEAFF
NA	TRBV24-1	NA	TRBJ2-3	TGTGCCACCAGGAGCAGTCTGTTCCGAGAAAAAGATACGCAGTATTTT	CATRSSLFREKDTQYF
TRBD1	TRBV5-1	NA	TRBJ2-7	TGCGCCAGCAGCTTGGGACAGGGGGCTAACTACGAGCAGTACTTC	CASSLGQGANYEQYF
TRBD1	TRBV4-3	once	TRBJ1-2	TGCGCCAGCAGCCTGACAGGGTATGGCTACACCTTC	CASSLTGYGYTF
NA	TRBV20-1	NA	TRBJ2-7	TGCAGTGCTAGTGGCTTTGGGGAGCAGTACTTC	CSASGFGEQYF
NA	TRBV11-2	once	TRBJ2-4	TGTGCCAGCAGCTTGAGGAGGGAGGACATTCAGTACTTC	CASSLRREDIQYF
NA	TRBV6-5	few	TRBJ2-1	TGTGCCAGCAGTTACTCTCCGGGGGAGCAGTTCTTC	CASSYSPGEQFF
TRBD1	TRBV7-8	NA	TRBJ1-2	TGTGCCAGCAGCTTAGCATTCAGGGGGAGGAGCGGCTACACCTTC	CASSLAFRGRSGYTF
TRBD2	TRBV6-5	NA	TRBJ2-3	TGTGCCAGCAGAAGACTAGCGGGAAGCACAGATACGCAGTATTTT	CASRRLAGSTDTQYF
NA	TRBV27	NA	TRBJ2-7	TGTGCCAGCGCAACCGGGACGACCTACGAGCAGTACTTC	CASATGTTYEQYF
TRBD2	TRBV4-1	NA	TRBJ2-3	TGCGCCAGCAGCCAAAGGTTAGCGGGAGACGCAGATACGCAGTATTTT	CASSQRLAGDADTQYF
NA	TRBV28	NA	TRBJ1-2	TGTGCCAGCAGTTTATCATCCGGGCCAGCTTATGGCTACACCTTC	CASSLSSGPAYGYTF
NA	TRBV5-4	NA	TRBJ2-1	TGTGCCAGCAGCTCCCCGGTGGGCGGAGCGCACAATGAGCAGTTCTTC	CASSSPVGGAHNEQFF
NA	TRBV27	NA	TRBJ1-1	TGTGCCAGCAGCCCCTCGAAGGGGCCCGGGAACACTGAAGCTTTCTTT	CASSPSKGPGNTEAFF
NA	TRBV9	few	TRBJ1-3	TGTGCCAGCAGCGTAGGGGCAGGGACTGGAAACACCATATATTTT	CASSVGAGTGNTIYF
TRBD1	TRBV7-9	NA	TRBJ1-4	TGTGCCAGCAGCCCGGTCAGGGGGCCTGAAAAACTGTTTTTT	CASSPVRGPEKLFF
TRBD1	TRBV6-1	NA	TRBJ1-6	TGTGCCAGCAGTGTACAGGGGAACGATTCACCCCTCCACTTT	CASSVQGNDSPLHF
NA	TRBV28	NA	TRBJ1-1	TGTGCCAGCAGTTCTCTGGAACAAGGCGAAGCTTTCTTT	CASSSLEQGEAFF
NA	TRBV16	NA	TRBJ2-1	TGTGCCAGCAGCCGCATCGTAGGGGGGGGATACAATGAGCAGTTCTTC	CASSRIVGGGYNEQFF
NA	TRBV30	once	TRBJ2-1	TGTGCCTGGAGTGTACCTTCTATCCCCGATGAGCAGTTCTTC	CAWSVPSIPDEQFF
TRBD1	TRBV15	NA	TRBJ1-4	TGTGCCACCAGCCGAGACCCCGGGACAGGGGGTGAAAAACTGTTTTTT	CATSRDPGTGGEKLFF
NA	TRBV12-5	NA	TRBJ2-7	TGTGCTAGTGGTTTGGAGGGCTACGAGCAGTACTTC	CASGLEGYEQYF
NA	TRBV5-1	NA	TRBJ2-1	TGCGCCAGCAGCTTAAAGAGTAGCATGAATGAGCAGTTCTTC	CASSLKSSMNEQFF
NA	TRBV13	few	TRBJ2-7	TGTGCCAGCAGCTTAGCCAAGCGGGCCTACGAGCAGTACTTC	CASSLAKRAYEQYF
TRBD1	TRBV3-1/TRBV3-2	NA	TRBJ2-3	TGTGCCAGCAGCCGGGACAGGGCTGTATGGGACACAGATACGCAGTATTTT	CASSRDRAVWDTDTQYF
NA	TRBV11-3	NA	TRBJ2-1	TGTGCCAGCAGCTTTTTTGTAAGGCTTGAGCAGTTCTTC	CASSFFVRLEQFF
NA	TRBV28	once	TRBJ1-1	TGTGCCAGCAGTCGTTACAGGGATGCTGGCACTGAAGCTTTCTTT	CASSRYRDAGTEAFF
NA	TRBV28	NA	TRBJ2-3	TGTGCCAGCAGTTTAGGGGATACGCAGTATTTT	CASSLGDTQYF
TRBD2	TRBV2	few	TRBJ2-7	TGTGCCAGCAGTGTTCGGGCGGGGGACGAGCAGTACTTC	CASSVRAGDEQYF
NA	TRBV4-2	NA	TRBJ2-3	TGTGCCAGCAGCCAAGGAGCTAGCGATTCCACAGATACGCAGTATTTT	CASSQGASDSTDTQYF
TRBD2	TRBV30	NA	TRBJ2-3	TGTGCCTGGTCAGGAGGGACTAGCGGGACATTAGATACGCAGTATTTT	CAWSGGTSGTLDTQYF
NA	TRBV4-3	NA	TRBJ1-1	TGCGCCAGCAGCCAGGATCGAGGACTTACTGAAGCTTTCTTT	CASSQDRGLTEAFF
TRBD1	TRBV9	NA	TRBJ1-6	TGTGCCAGCAGCGTAGAGGGGGGACAGCGGTCACCCCTCCACTTT	CASSVEGGQRSPLHF
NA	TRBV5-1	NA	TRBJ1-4	TGCGCCAGCAGCTCAAGCGGAGGGGGTTATGAAAAACTGTTTTTT	CASSSSGGGYEKLFF
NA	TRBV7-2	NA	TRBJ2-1	TGTGCCAGCAGCTTAGGCCTAGCCCCGGGCAATGAGCAGTTCTTC	CASSLGLAPGNEQFF
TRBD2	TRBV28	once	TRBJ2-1	TGTGCCAGCAGCCTACAGCGGGGGGAGCAGTTCTTC	CASSLQRGEQFF
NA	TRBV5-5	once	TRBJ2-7	TGTGCCAGCAGCTTGGGACAGCCTTCCGGTGTGCAGTACTTC	CASSLGQPSGVQYF